Listed here is a single TCR beta chain. What it binds is unknown. Profiled with immunoSEQ multiplex PCR; TCRdb holds only in-frame clones, not every one. The table shows approximately 46,000 clones, with 80% to 85% occurring only once. The germline V gene encodes CDR1 KGHSH and CDR2 LQKENI. The V end lost 0 bases, the J end lost 1 base, and 7 bases lay between the germline ends. The CDR3 runs to 14 residues. This specimen belongs to a study of T cells in localized non-small cell lung cancer. Notes on the study in general: The appearance of a median about 60 of the top 100 tumor clones was seen in adjacent lung. Elevated blood T cell density was associated with longer overall survival. Uninvolved adjacent lung had the highest recorded T cell clonality, with tumor below it.

The sample was peripheral blood mononuclear cells, taken before any cancer treatment. This sequence originates from a man aged 35 to 69 with stage III lung adenocarcinoma. The V and J genes are TRBV18 and TRBJ2-7; D uncertain. The CDR3 DNA sequence: TGTGCCAGCTCACCACCGTACGGATCCTACGAGCAGTACTTC. This encodes CASSPPYGSYEQYF.